This TCR beta chain emerged from a study of regulatory T cells in long-lasting Graves disease. Study-wide results and caveats: Public clonotype sharing was higher in persistent than newly diagnosed patients. Persistent disease favored TRBV28, TRBJ1-2 and TRBJ2-5.

This CDR3 is built from 13 residues. Germline loops: CDR1 MRHNA, CDR2 SNTAGT. The germline V and J ends were trimmed by 3 bases and 1 base, with 6 bases remaining between them. The time point denotes: newly diagnosed GD, antithyroid drugs for less than 3 months. The TCR library was made from RNA extracted from PBMCs. In this cohort, patients came from an endocrinology department located in Xi'an, China. Both iRepertoire HTBI primers and Arm-PCR of CDR3 regions were used to build the TCR beta libraries. TCRdb reprocessed the multiplex PCR reads via MiXCR and lists one record per CDR3 protein. This table holds roughly 380,000 distinct CDR3 sequences, around a sixth found once. To note about this clonotype: Its antigen remains unidentified.

The genes are TRBV6-4 and TRBJ1-1; D is ambiguous. This TCR came from a female donor with Graves disease. The sample in question was peripheral blood mononuclear cells (PBMCs), obtained at new diagnosis, from a patient treated with antithyroid drugs. CDR3 in amino acids: CASSEIGNTEAFF. DNA for the CDR3: TGTGCCAGCAGTGAGATAGGGAACACTGAAGCTTTCTTT.